Listed below are T cell receptor beta chains from one sample, sequenced in a study of T cells after yellow fever vaccination. TCRdb reanalysed the 5' RACE reads using MiXCR and keeps one entry per CDR3 protein. The sample includes about 340,000 distinct CDR3 sequences, around 13% of them seen just once. The sample was CD4+ T cells sorted from PBMCs, taken 15 days after the yellow fever booster vaccination. Receptors were obtained from a man between 18 and 29 years old who received the YFV17D yellow fever vaccine. The CDR3 runs from the conserved cysteine through the conserved F or W.

v_call: TRBV6-2/TRBV6-3; cdr3_aa: CASSTTKETQYF
v_call: TRBV4-3; cdr3_aa: CASSQRGLAGATNEKLFF
v_call: TRBV7-2; cdr3_aa: CASSFTSGVQETQYF
v_call: TRBV20-1; cdr3_aa: CSARDKSGANEQFF
v_call: TRBV4-3; cdr3_aa: CASSQQGDTEAFF
v_call: TRBV24-1; cdr3_aa: CATSDPKLGEETQYF
v_call: TRBV3-1; cdr3_aa: CASSQDVVRTDTQYF
v_call: TRBV5-1; cdr3_aa: CASSLEVGLTDTQYF
v_call: TRBV18; cdr3_aa: CASSPDTGRIGEQFF
v_call: TRBV20-1; cdr3_aa: CSARKQQETQYF
v_call: TRBV9; cdr3_aa: CASSADVGDLGEKLFF